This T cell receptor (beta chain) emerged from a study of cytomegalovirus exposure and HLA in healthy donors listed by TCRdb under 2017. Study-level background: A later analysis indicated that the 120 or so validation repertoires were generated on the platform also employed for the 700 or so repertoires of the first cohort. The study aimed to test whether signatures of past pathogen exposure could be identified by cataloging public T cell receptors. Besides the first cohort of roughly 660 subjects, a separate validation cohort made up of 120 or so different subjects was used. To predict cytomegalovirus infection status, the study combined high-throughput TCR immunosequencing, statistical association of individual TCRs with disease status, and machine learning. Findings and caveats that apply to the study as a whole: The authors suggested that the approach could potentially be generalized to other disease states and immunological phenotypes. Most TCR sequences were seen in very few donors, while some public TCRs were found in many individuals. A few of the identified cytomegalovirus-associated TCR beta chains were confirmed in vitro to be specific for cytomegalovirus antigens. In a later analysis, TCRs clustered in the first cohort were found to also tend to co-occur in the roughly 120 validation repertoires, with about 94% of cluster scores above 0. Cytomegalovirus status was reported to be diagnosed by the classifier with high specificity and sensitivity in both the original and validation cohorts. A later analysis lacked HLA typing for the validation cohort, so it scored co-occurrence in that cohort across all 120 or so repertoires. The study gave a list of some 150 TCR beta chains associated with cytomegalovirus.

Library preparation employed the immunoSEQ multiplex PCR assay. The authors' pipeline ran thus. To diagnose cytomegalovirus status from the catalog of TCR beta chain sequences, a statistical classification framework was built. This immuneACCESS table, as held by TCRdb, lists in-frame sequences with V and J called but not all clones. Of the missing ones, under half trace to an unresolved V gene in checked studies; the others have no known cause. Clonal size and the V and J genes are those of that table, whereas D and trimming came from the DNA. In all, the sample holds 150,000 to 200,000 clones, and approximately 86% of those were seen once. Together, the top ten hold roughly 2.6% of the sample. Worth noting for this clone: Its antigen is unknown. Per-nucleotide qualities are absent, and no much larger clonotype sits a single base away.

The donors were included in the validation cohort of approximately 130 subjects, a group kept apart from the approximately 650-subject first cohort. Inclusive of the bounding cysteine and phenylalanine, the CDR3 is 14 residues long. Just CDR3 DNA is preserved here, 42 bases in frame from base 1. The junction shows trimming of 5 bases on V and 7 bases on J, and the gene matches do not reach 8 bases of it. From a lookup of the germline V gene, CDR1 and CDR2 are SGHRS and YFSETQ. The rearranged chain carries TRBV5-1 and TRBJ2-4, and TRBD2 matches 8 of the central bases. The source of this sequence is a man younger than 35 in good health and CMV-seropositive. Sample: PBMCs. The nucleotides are TGCGCCAGCAGTCCCGCGGGGGGTACGAACATTCAGTACTTC. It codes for CASSPAGGTNIQYF.